This T cell receptor (beta chain) was profiled in a study of blood T cells in healthy people across ages. Overall study results and limits: Higher diversity, along with more naive CD4+ cells, distinguished long-lived donors from aged donors.

Then a second PCR, running about 6 to 12 cycles, was carried out with a sample-barcoded 5' primer and a J-beta primer mix. TCRdb itself ran the 5' RACE reads through MiXCR, one entry per CDR3 protein. The sample has 1,800,000 or so distinct CDR3 sequences, about two fifths seen once. Unmatched junction bases numbered 6, after V lost 6 bases and J lost 7 bases. The CDR3 contains 13 residues. This clonotype has just a few counts. Its target is not known. The chain combines TRBV12-3 or TRBV12-4 with TRBJ2-1; 7 nucleotides agree with TRBD2. The TCR sequence derives from a human donor in good health. The source material was blood. DNA for the CDR3: TGTGCCAGCAGGACTTTGGGGGGGAATGAGCAGTTCTTC. It codes for CASRTLGGNEQFF.